Listed below are T cell receptor beta chains from one sample, sequenced in a study of T-cell reconstitution after alpha-beta-depleted transplantation in children. Each CDR3 protein gets one entry after TCRdb re-called the PCR reads with MiXCR. The table shows hundreds of thousands of distinct CDR3 sequences, with 8.2% occurring only once. This specimen was PBMCs, mostly from graft donor cells, taken 180 days after TCRalphabeta/CD19-depleted stem cell transplant. The receptors were gathered from a male patient between 10 and 17 years old who had a stem cell transplant for acute lymphoblastic leukemia, so the T cells may come from the graft donor. Both conserved end residues are part of each CDR3. Fields, in order: V gene, clone size, J gene, D gene, CDR3 protein, CDR3 DNA. D genes are given only for firm matches. Size tells how often a clone was seen (once, few, many) or the class of an expanded clone, and some rows leave it out.

>TRBV5-1|-|TRBJ1-1|-
CASSGGHRSGAFF
TGCGCCAGCAGCGGCGGGCATCGTTCAGGAGCTTTCTTT
>TRBV7-9|once|TRBJ2-7|TRBD2
CASSPRLAAYEQYF
TGTGCCAGCAGCCCAAGACTAGCTGCCTACGAGCAGTACTTC
>TRBV5-1|many|TRBJ1-1|-
CASSLMGNTEAFF
TGCGCCAGCAGCTTGATGGGGAACACTGAAGCTTTCTTT
>TRBV15|many|TRBJ2-3|-
CATSRDFTDTQYF
TGTGCCACCAGCAGGGACTTTACAGATACGCAGTATTTT
>TRBV12-5|many|TRBJ1-6|TRBD1
CASGFAPSDRGNSPLHF
TGTGCTAGTGGTTTTGCCCCCTCGGACAGGGGGAATTCACCCCTCCACTTT
>TRBV4-3|many|TRBJ2-7|-
CASSQELGAYEQYF
TGCGCCAGCAGCCAAGAACTCGGAGCCTACGAGCAGTACTTC
>TRBV7-2|many|TRBJ2-7|-
CASRTQTGRSYEQYF
TGTGCCAGCAGGACACAGACAGGACGGTCCTACGAGCAGTACTTC
>TRBV20-1|many|TRBJ1-5|-
CSARVRNQPQHF
TGCAGTGCTAGAGTACGGAATCAGCCCCAGCATTTT
>TRBV10-3|many|TRBJ1-6|TRBD1
CAISEGQGKSPLHF
TGTGCCATCAGTGAGGGACAGGGGAAGTCACCCCTCCACTTT
>TRBV24-1|many|TRBJ2-5|TRBD2
CATSELGRDQETQYF
TGTGCCACCAGTGAATTGGGGAGGGATCAAGAGACCCAGTACTTC
>TRBV7-9|many|TRBJ1-1|TRBD1
CASSFTGGKNTEAFF
TGTGCCAGCAGCTTCACAGGGGGGAAGAACACTGAAGCTTTCTTT
>TRBV16|many|TRBJ2-2|-
CASSQWLVNTGELFF
TGTGCCAGCAGCCAATGGCTAGTGAACACCGGGGAGCTGTTTTTT
>TRBV7-6|many|TRBJ1-2|TRBD1
CASSLQGAANYGYTF
TGTGCCAGCAGCCTACAGGGGGCAGCTAACTATGGCTACACCTTC
>TRBV19|-|TRBJ1-1|-
CASNPGGIPEAFF
TGTGCCAGTAACCCGGGGGGCATACCAGAAGCTTTCTTT
>TRBV12-5|many|TRBJ1-5|-
CASALPGVGRQPQHF
TGTGCTAGTGCTCTACCAGGTGTAGGTCGTCAGCCCCAGCATTTT
>TRBV10-3|many|TRBJ2-3|-
CAISERLGTDTQYF
TGTGCCATCAGTGAGAGGCTGGGCACAGATACGCAGTATTTT
>TRBV20-1|many|TRBJ2-1|TRBD2
CSARGGEGRNEQFF
TGCAGTGCTAGAGGAGGGGAGGGGAGGAATGAGCAGTTCTTC
>TRBV28|many|TRBJ1-5|-
CASSGTPNQPQHF
TGTGCCAGCAGTGGGACACCGAATCAGCCCCAGCATTTT
>TRBV12-3/TRBV12-4|many|TRBJ2-2|TRBD2
CASSGLAGYTGELFF
TGTGCCAGCAGCGGGCTAGCGGGGTACACCGGGGAGCTGTTTTTT
>TRBV10-3|many|TRBJ1-1|TRBD1
CAISRDRGARTEAFF
TGTGCCATCAGCCGGGACAGGGGAGCTCGCACTGAAGCTTTCTTT
>TRBV29-1|many|TRBJ2-1|-
CSVDDLRGSAYNEQFF
TGCAGCGTTGATGATCTAAGGGGCTCAGCATACAATGAGCAGTTCTTC
>TRBV28|many|TRBJ2-1|-
CASSSNNEQFF
TGTGCCAGCAGTTCTAACAATGAGCAGTTCTTC
>TRBV6-4|many|TRBJ2-5|-
CASVTARQETQYF
TGTGCCAGCGTGACAGCCCGCCAAGAGACCCAGTACTTC
>TRBV12-3/TRBV12-4|many|TRBJ1-2|-
CASSLRPGNDYGYTF
TGTGCCAGCAGTTTGCGGCCGGGGAACGACTATGGCTACACCTTC
>TRBV7-9|many|TRBJ2-4|TRBD1
CASGPRDRGFVVQYF
TGTGCCAGCGGACCCCGGGACAGGGGATTTGTGGTTCAGTACTTC
>TRBV4-1|many|TRBJ2-3|-
CASSIPRDHLRDTQYF
TGCGCCAGCAGCATTCCCCGGGACCACCTCCGGGATACGCAGTATTTT
>TRBV6-5|many|TRBJ1-2|-
CASSYSGSRGYTF
TGTGCCAGCAGTTACTCAGGTTCCCGGGGCTACACCTTC
>TRBV6-1|many|TRBJ2-7|-
CASSRRGGAYEQYF
TGTGCCAGCAGTCGCCGTGGAGGAGCCTACGAGCAGTACTTC
>TRBV7-8|many|TRBJ1-1|-
CASSLERSWSTEAFF
TGTGCCAGCAGCTTAGAGAGGTCCTGGAGCACTGAAGCTTTCTTT
>TRBV5-1|many|TRBJ1-4|TRBD1
CASSFRTGATNEKLFF
TGCGCCAGCAGCTTCCGGACAGGGGCAACTAATGAAAAACTGTTTTTT
>TRBV10-3|many|TRBJ2-7|TRBD1
CAISERDRVLAFSNIRYEQYF
TGTGCCATCAGTGAGAGGGACAGGGTGTTGGCGTTCTCCAATATCCGATACGAGCAGTACTTC
>TRBV19|-|TRBJ1-5|-
CASSIDLGQPQHF
TGTGCCAGTAGTATAGATCTCGGGCAGCCCCAGCATTTT
>TRBV4-1|many|TRBJ2-2|TRBD1
CASSQDPTQGTGELFF
TGCGCCAGCAGCCAAGATCCAACACAGGGGACCGGGGAGCTGTTTTTT
>TRBV5-1|many|TRBJ2-7|-
CASSQGQSEQYF
TGCGCCAGCAGCCAAGGACAGAGCGAGCAGTACTTC
>TRBV12-3/TRBV12-4|many|TRBJ2-5|TRBD1
CASSLGGQGSETQYF
TGTGCCAGCAGCCTAGGGGGACAGGGGTCGGAGACCCAGTACTTC
>TRBV20-1|many|TRBJ2-7|TRBD1
CSADARRQGTYEQYF
TGCAGTGCTGACGCTCGGAGACAGGGGACCTACGAGCAGTACTTC
>TRBV12-3/TRBV12-4|many|TRBJ2-7|-
CASSWGPTYEQYF
TGTGCCAGCAGTTGGGGCCCAACCTACGAGCAGTACTTC
>TRBV4-2|many|TRBJ2-5|TRBD1
CASSQEVPRRGQETQYF
TGTGCCAGCAGCCAAGAGGTCCCTCGCAGGGGGCAAGAGACCCAGTACTTC
>TRBV7-6|many|TRBJ2-7|-
CASSPDLANYEQYF
TGTGCCAGCAGCCCAGATCTAGCAAACTACGAGCAGTACTTC
>TRBV24-1|few|TRBJ1-2|-
CATSALGGSRFDYGYTF
TGTGCCACCTCCGCCTTGGGGGGGTCAAGGTTTGACTATGGCTACACCTTC
>TRBV12-3/TRBV12-4|many|TRBJ1-1|TRBD1
CASSPWGAGGNTEAFF
TGTGCCAGCAGTCCCTGGGGGGCAGGGGGCAACACTGAAGCTTTCTTT
>TRBV20-1|many|TRBJ1-5|-
CSARSLVSGQPQHF
TGCAGTGCTAGGTCGCTCGTTTCGGGGCAGCCCCAGCATTTT
>TRBV7-8|many|TRBJ2-2|-
CASSRRIFGNTGELFF
TGTGCCAGCAGCCGGAGGATATTCGGGAACACCGGGGAGCTGTTTTTT
>TRBV5-5|many|TRBJ2-3|-
CASSSQGRRTDTQYF
TGTGCCAGCAGCTCACAGGGTAGAAGAACAGATACGCAGTATTTT
>TRBV5-5|many|TRBJ1-1|-
CASTSGLAFF
TGTGCCAGCACCTCAGGGTTAGCTTTCTTT
>TRBV7-2|many|TRBJ2-5|TRBD2
CASSLVSGTKETQYF
TGTGCCAGCAGCTTGGTTAGCGGGACGAAAGAGACCCAGTACTTC
>TRBV12-3/TRBV12-4|few|TRBJ2-7|TRBD1
CASSLSDRAYEQYF
TGTGCCAGCAGTTTATCGGACAGGGCCTACGAGCAGTACTTC
>TRBV11-2|many|TRBJ2-7|TRBD2
CASSLDLAGESSYEQYF
TGTGCCAGCAGCTTAGATTTAGCGGGAGAGAGCTCCTACGAGCAGTACTTC
>TRBV20-1|many|TRBJ1-6|-
CSARQGGLGNSPLHF
TGCAGTGCTAGGCAGGGTGGGCTCGGTAATTCACCCCTCCACTTT